This entry lists 8 T cell receptor beta chains sequenced from one sample in a study of T cell responses to AZD1222 COVID-19 vaccine (dated by TCRdb to the early 2020s). The library was prepared using the immunoSEQ multiplex PCR assay. Held by TCRdb, this immuneACCESS table contains in-frame sequences only and omits some clones. Under half of the omission traces to an unresolved V gene where checked; the cause of the rest is unknown. The sample contains roughly 150,000 clones, around 85% of them found a single time. Roughly 0.98% of the sample lies in the top ten. Per the publication, the time point label means: about 28 days (+/-7) after the second vaccine dose. The source was peripheral blood, collected 28 days after the second AZD1222 dose. The receptors were gathered from an adult who received the AZD1222 COVID-19 vaccine.

The chain is built from TRBV7-9 and TRBJ2-1; a weak D match, TRBD2 (5 bases). CDR3 length: 14 residues. CDR1 and CDR2 from the germline V gene are SEHNR and FQNEAQ (reference sequence). Trimming removed 1 base at V and 6 bases at J, with 10 bases between. The CDR3 sequence: CASSLVGLINEQFF. Here the CDR3 DNA reads TGTGCCAGCAGCTTAGTCGGACTCATCAATGAGCAGTTCTTC.

This clone was seen only once. The chain is built from TRBV9 and TRBJ2-5, with a tentative D call TRBD2 (7 bases). V lost 3 bases, J lost 1 base, and 16 bases lay in between. Germline V gene sequence: CDR1 SGDLS, CDR2 YYNGEE. This CDR3 contains 16 residues. CDR3 nucleotide sequence: TGTGCCAGCAGCGCAGGATTAGGGGGGGTCCAAGAGACCCAGTACTTC. Translation gives CASSAGLGGVQETQYF.

The genes are TRBV6-5 and TRBJ2-1, with a possible D match to TRBD2 (5 bases). This CDR3 contains 15 residues. Germline V gene data show CDR1 as MNHEY and CDR2 as SVGAGI. V lost 0 bases and J 3 bases, leaving 9 bases between the germline ends. CDR3 nucleotide sequence: TGTGCCAGCAGTTACTCCGGGGTGAACTACAATGAGCAGTTCTTC. Amino acid sequence: CASSYSGVNYNEQFF.

The chain carries TRBV4-1 and TRBJ1-1; 9 positions match TRBD1. This CDR3 is built from 16 residues. Trimming took 4 bases from V and 0 from J; bases not matched to a gene: 6. Germline assignment: CDR1 MGHRA and CDR2 YSYEKL. Here the CDR3 reads CASSLRDRVMNTEAFF. DNA for the CDR3: TGCGCCAGCAGCCTCCGGGACAGGGTCATGAACACTGAAGCTTTCTTT.

In its sample, this clone was seen once. This chain uses TRBV6-1 with TRBJ1-1; D is undetermined. The CDR3 contains 12 residues. Germline CDR1 MNHNS, CDR2 SASEGT. V dropped 2 bases and J dropped 3 bases, with 4 bases sitting between them. The CDR3 DNA follows: TGTGCCAGCAGTGAATATCACACTGAAGCTTTCTTT. Protein product: CASSEYHTEAFF.

V gene TRBV6-2 or TRBV6-3 combines with J gene TRBJ2-7; 9 bases match TRBD1. The CDR3 length is 15 residues. V dropped 2 bases and J dropped 5; count of bases not matched to a gene: 7. From germline, CDR1 is MNHEY and CDR2 SVGEGT. DNA of the CDR3: TGTGCCAGCAGTTACGCAGGGACAGGGTTCCACGAGCAGTACTTC. This codes for CASSYAGTGFHEQYF.

This chain joins TRBV7-9 and TRBJ2-5; 8 bases fit TRBD1. Germline CDR1 and CDR2: SEHNR and FQNEAQ (reference sequence). CDR3 size: 16 residues. The junction had 9 bases not matched to a gene; V was cut back by 6 bases and J by 0 bases. CDR3 sequence: CASRHRTGQYQETQYF. Written as DNA, the CDR3 is TGTGCCAGCAGGCATCGGACAGGGCAATACCAAGAGACCCAGTACTTC. Using reference TRBV7-9 and TRBJ2-5 for the parts outside the CDR3, the full variable domain is DTGVSQNPRHKITKRGQNVTFRCDPISEHNRLYWYRQTLGQGPEFLTYFQNEAQLEKSRLLSDRFSAERPKGSFSTLEIQRTEQGDSAMYLCASRHRTGQYQETQYFGPGTRLLVL.

V usage is TRBV9 and J usage is TRBJ2-7, with TRBD2 matching 11 bases. Trimming cost V 3 bases and J 6 bases; bases outside gene matches: 2. Germline-derived CDR1 and CDR2 are SGDLS and YYNGEE. The CDR3 length is 13 residues. The CDR3 sequence is CASSDGTSGEQYF. The CDR3 DNA follows: TGTGCCAGCAGCGACGGGACTAGCGGCGAGCAGTACTTC.